This T cell receptor (beta chain) was profiled in a study of blood T cell repertoires in COVID-19. The wider study: There were acute and convalescent COVID-19 samples, and they came from the United States, Italy and Spain. The analysed material was cDNA or gDNA that came from T cells, B-cell-depleted T cells, or PBMCs.

The germline V and J ends were trimmed by 3 bases and 0 bases, with 16 bases remaining between them. The CDR3 consists of 17 residues. Germline-derived CDR1 and CDR2 are SGHAT and FQNNGV. Original processing methods: Reference gene primer amplification yielded estimated nucleated cell counts. The repertoire was sequenced with immunoSEQ multiplex PCR; TCRdb's copy has only in-frame clones and lacks some. D and trimming were read from the DNA, whereas the V and J calls and clone size are those reported in that table. The table shows roughly 100,000 clones, with approximately 90% occurring only once. This clone turned up a few times. The Seattle patients, enrolled during active infection, were followed longitudinally.

The chain uses TRBV11-2 and TRBJ2-3, with D possibly being TRBD2 (5 bases). Material: peripheral blood. This sequence was found in a human donor with COVID-19, enrolled during active disease. The donor label of this sample is uncertain. CDR3 sequence (DNA): TGTGCCAGCAGCTTTACCCCCCGCGGACTTAGCACAGATACGCAGTATTTT. Amino acids: CASSFTPRGLSTDTQYF.